This passage covers 20 T cell receptor beta chains from one sample sequenced in a study of blood T cell repertoires in COVID-19. Only in-frame clones appear in the TCRdb table, and some are missing; sequencing was by immunoSEQ multiplex PCR. The top ten clones hold 1% of a sample with some 310,000 clones, around 90% of them seen once. The sequenced sample was peripheral blood. The origin of the receptors is a man over 45 with active or convalescent COVID-19.

The chain couples TRBV4-1 to TRBJ1-5; D is uncertain. The germline V and J ends were trimmed by 0 bases and 6 bases, with 6 bases remaining between them. CDR1 and CDR2 (germline): MGHRA, YSYEKL. This CDR3 spans 13 amino acids. The CDR3 protein is CASSQERVQPQHF. CDR3 bases: TGCGCCAGCAGCCAAGAACGGGTTCAGCCCCAGCATTTT.

This sequence joins TRBV11-2 and TRBJ2-3, with D maybe TRBD1 (5 bases). The CDR3 extends over 14 amino acids. V was trimmed by 2 bases and J by 4 bases, leaving 10 bases between them. Germline V gene data show CDR1 as SGHAT and CDR2 as FQNNGV. This CDR3 reads CASSLTLTADTQYF. CDR3 DNA: TGTGCCAGCAGCTTAACCTTGACAGCAGATACGCAGTATTTT.

CDR3 in DNA: TGTGCCAGCAGGGCCCTCTACAGGGACAGAGGCACTGAAGCTTTCTTT. This translates into CASRALYRDRGTEAFF. The V and J genes are TRBV2 and TRBJ1-1, with 7 positions matching TRBD1. Trimming at V came to 6 bases and at J to 4 bases, leaving 14 bases not matched to a gene. Germline values: CDR1 SNHLY, CDR2 FYNNEI. The CDR3 is 16 residues long.

The V gene is TRBV5-5, the J gene TRBJ2-1; 11 bases fit TRBD2. V lost 5 bases to trimming and J lost 3 bases; unmatched junction nucleotides: 4. The CDR3 loop spans 15 amino acids. Germline V gives CDR1 SGHKS, CDR2 YYEKEE (reference sequence). For the CDR3, the DNA is TGTGCCAGCAGACAACTAGCGGGAGACTACAATGAGCAGTTCTTC. It encodes CASRQLAGDYNEQFF.

This clone was seen just once. J is TRBJ2-7 and V is TRBV5-1; TRBD2 agrees at 8 bases. With 4 bases clipped from V and 6 bases from J, the junction kept 9 bases outside the gene matches. CDR1 and CDR2 (germline): SGHRS, YFSETQ. The CDR3 contains 14 residues. The CDR3 bases are TGCGCCAGCAGCCCCGGGACTAGTCGGATCGAGCAGTACTTC. It yields the protein CASSPGTSRIEQYF.

The genes are TRBV3-1 (or the pseudogene TRBV3-2) and TRBJ1-2; the D is unclear. This CDR3 spans 13 amino acids. CDR1 and CDR2 (germline): LGHDT, YNNKEL (reference sequence). The V gene lost 4 bases and the J gene lost 7 bases, with 13 bases spanning the gap. CDR3 amino acids: CASSLQVKGGYTF. DNA for the CDR3: TGTGCCAGCAGCCTGCAGGTGAAAGGTGGCTACACCTTC.

This clone was seen repeatedly, ten times or more. This rearrangement joins TRBV10-3 to TRBJ2-5, with D unresolved. CDR1 is ENHRY, CDR2 SYGVKD, per germline. Trimming removed 0 bases from V and 4 bases from J, with 9 bases in between. CDR3 length: 14 residues. The CDR3, as DNA: TGTGCCATCAGTGAGTCGACTCGGAGAGAGACCCAGTACTTC. Its protein product is CAISESTRRETQYF.

The chain combines TRBV7-2 with TRBJ1-2; possible D gene TRBD1, 5 bases. Trimming took off 4 bases at V and 5 bases at J, with 11 bases between the two ends. From germline, CDR1 is SGHTA and CDR2 FQGNSA. CDR3 length: 13 residues. The CDR3 DNA is TGTGCCAGCAGCTACCCAGGGTTATATGGCTACACCTTC. Its protein product is CASSYPGLYGYTF. Filled out from reference TRBV7-2 and TRBJ1-2, the complete variable domain reads GAGVSQSPSNKVTEKGKDVELRCDPISGHTALYWYRQSLGQGLEFLIYFQGNSAPDKSGLPSDRFSAERTGGSVSTLTIQRTQQEDSAVYLCASSYPGLYGYTFGSGTRLTVV.

This chain joins TRBV27 and TRBJ1-1; D may be TRBD1 (5 bases). CDR1 and CDR2 from the germline V gene are MNHEY and SMNVEV (reference sequence). This CDR3 spans 14 amino acids. Trimming removed 5 bases from V and 1 base from J, with 11 bases in between. Written as DNA, the CDR3 is TGTGCCAGCAGTCCCTTGGGGGGGAACACTGAAGCTTTCTTT. Residues: CASSPLGGNTEAFF.

The chain recombines TRBV6-5 with TRBJ1-5, with a weak D call TRBD1 (6 bases). The CDR3 totals 13 residues. Per the germline V gene, CDR1 is MNHEY and CDR2 is SVGAGI. The V end was cut by 6 bases, the J end by 5 bases, with 11 bases between. DNA for the CDR3: TGTGCCAGCAGGGTGGACAGATATCAGCCCCAGCATTTT. It translates to CASRVDRYQPQHF.

Concerning this clone: The same CDR3 also results from other DNA sequences found in this sample. V is TRBV2 and J is TRBJ1-6; 9 positions agree with TRBD1. V shed 4 bases, J shed 5 bases, and the junction held 3 bases outside the gene matches. CDR1 and CDR2 from the germline V gene are SNHLY and FYNNEI. The CDR3 length is 15 residues. The CDR3 loop reads CASSGDRANNSPLHF. CDR3 nucleotides: TGTGCCAGCAGTGGGGACAGGGCCAATAATTCACCCCTCCACTTT.

V usage is TRBV4-3 and J usage is TRBJ1-4, with 10 bases aligning to TRBD1. Germline assignment: CDR1 LGHNA and CDR2 YSLEER. With V trimmed by 6 bases and J by 17 bases, 9 bases remained unmatched. The CDR3 has 12 amino acids. This chain's CDR3 is CASSLNGDRGFF. The CDR3 region has the DNA TGCGCCAGCAGTTTAAACGGGGACAGGGGATTTTTT.

This clone was picked up a small number of times. The chain is built from TRBV29-1 and TRBJ1-1; D is unresolved. V dropped 3 bases and J dropped 1 base, with 12 bases sitting between them. Per germline, CDR1 SQVTM and CDR2 ANQGSEA. This CDR3 is 14 amino acids long. The CDR3, as DNA: TGCAGCGTTGAGCGAGGGCGGGGGAACACTGAAGCTTTCTTT. It is translated as CSVERGRGNTEAFF.

The chain uses TRBV4-3 and TRBJ2-3, with D perhaps TRBD1 (5 bases). Trimming removed 0 bases at V and 6 bases at J, with 13 bases between. Germline CDR1 reads LGHNA; CDR2 reads YSLEER. This CDR3 region has 15 residues. CDR3 sequence (DNA): TGCGCCAGCAGCCAAGATTCACAGGCAGGGGATACGCAGTATTTT. It translates to CASSQDSQAGDTQYF.

The chain is built from TRBV19 and TRBJ1-1, with TRBD1 identical over 9 bases. The CDR3 runs to 18 residues. Germline loops: CDR1 LNHDA, CDR2 SQIVND (reference sequence). Trimming took 5 bases from V and 5 from J; bases not matched to a gene: 18. The CDR3 is CASSAVPWTGELYTEAFF. Written as DNA, the CDR3 is TGTGCCAGTAGTGCCGTTCCTTGGACAGGGGAATTATATACTGAAGCTTTCTTT.

This clone was found a few times. The chain links TRBV19 to TRBJ2-7; possible D gene TRBD2, 6 bases. The CDR3 is 15 residues long. Germline CDR1 reads LNHDA; CDR2 reads SQIVND (reference sequence). The V gene lost 6 bases and the J gene lost 1 base, with 16 bases spanning the gap. CDR3 in amino acids: CASSRPGAGSYEQYF. The CDR3 DNA is TGTGCCAGTAGCAGACCTGGCGCGGGGTCCTACGAGCAGTACTTC.

The chain recombines TRBV18 with TRBJ2-2; TRBD1 agrees at 7 bases. V gave up 2 bases and J gave up 3 bases; unmatched junction bases: 12. The V gene's germline CDR1 is KGHSH and CDR2 LQKENI. There are 18 residues in the CDR3. The CDR3 bases are TGTGCCAGCTCACCAAGTGGGGACAGTCCACCGTACACCGGGGAGCTGTTTTTT. Translated, it gives CASSPSGDSPPYTGELFF.

The chain has TRBV28 and TRBJ2-1; 7 bases are shared with TRBD1. This CDR3 has 15 amino acids. The germline CDR1 and CDR2 sequences are MDHEN and SYDVKM. With 8 bases clipped from V and 8 bases from J, the junction kept 15 bases outside the gene matches. Written as DNA, the CDR3 is TGTGCCAGCTGTCCGGGACAGCACTATAGGGATGAGCAGTTCTTC. This encodes CASCPGQHYRDEQFF.

In nucleotides, the CDR3 is TGCGCCAGCAGCACCCAACTGGGCCTCGGGGGACACAATGAGCAGTTCTTC. Its translation is CASSTQLGLGGHNEQFF. The V gene is TRBV5-1, the J gene TRBJ2-1; possible D gene TRBD2, 6 bases. This CDR3 is built from 17 residues. Trimming pared 4 bases from V and 5 bases from J, leaving 22 bases between. The germline V gene has CDR1 SGHRS and CDR2 YFSETQ.

The V gene is TRBV19, the J gene TRBJ1-4, with 8 nucleotides matching TRBD1. CDR3 length equals 17 residues. The ends lost 9 bases at V and 4 bases at J; junction bases unmatched: 16. Germline values: CDR1 LNHDA, CDR2 SQIVND (reference sequence). The CDR3 spells CASRSTPRDRYNEKLFF. CDR3 coding DNA: TGTGCCAGCCGAAGTACCCCCCGGGACAGGTATAATGAAAAACTGTTTTTT.